Presented here are 24 T cell receptor beta chains from one specimen sequenced in a study of tissue T cells after allogeneic stem cell transplantation. TCRdb keeps only in-frame clones here, not all; method: immunoSEQ multiplex PCR. In the table there are 950 to 1,300 clones, about two fifths of which are singletons. The input for sequencing was esophageal tissue, taken at autopsy. The receptors were sampled from a female patient aged 40-69 years with steroid-refractory graft-versus-host disease after an allogeneic stem cell transplant. These T cells may partly come from the graft donor.

The chain uses TRBV6-5 and TRBJ2-7; D might be TRBD1 (5 bases). The CDR3 covers 13 residues. The germline V gene encodes CDR1 MNHEY and CDR2 SVGAGI. The V end lost 0 bases, the J end lost 6 bases, and 9 bases lay between the germline ends. The CDR3 loop reads CASSYSRRVEQYF. CDR3 DNA sequence: TGTGCCAGCAGTTACTCGCGCAGGGTCGAGCAGTACTTC.

As for this clone: The junction and the germline gene differ at one end; a read error may be behind it. The CDR3 region is CAGSQGGQTVDTQYF. The CDR3 DNA reads as TGTGCCGGCAGCCAAGGAGGTCAGACCGTGGATACGCAGTATTTT. The V call is TRBV4-2, the J call TRBJ2-3, with a weak D call TRBD2 (5 bases). The CDR3 has 15 residues. The germline CDR1 and CDR2 sequences are LGHNA and YNFKEQ.

The gene calls are TRBV3-1 (or the pseudogene TRBV3-2) and TRBJ2-7; D not certain. Germline loops: CDR1 LGHDT, CDR2 YNNKEL (reference sequence). Trimming left V 2 bases short and J 4 bases short, with 9 bases between. The CDR3 has 13 amino acids. CDR3 nucleotide sequence: TGTGCCAGCAGCCAATGGAATCGTTACGAGCAGTACTTC. Encoded protein: CASSQWNRYEQYF.

By sample share, this clone is medium-sized. The chain has TRBV6-5 and TRBJ1-2; 7 positions agree with TRBD1. Looked up from germline, CDR1 is MNHEY and CDR2 is SVGAGI. J lost 4 bases, V lost 4 bases, and 3 bases had no gene match. The CDR3 covers 13 residues. The CDR3 here is CASSSRTGYGYTF. CDR3 bases: TGTGCCAGCAGTTCTAGGACAGGCTATGGCTACACCTTC.

This clone was observed a handful of times. The chain uses TRBV7-9 and TRBJ2-7; the D gene is possibly TRBD1 (6 bases). The CDR3 totals 15 residues. V gave up 5 bases and J gave up 1 base, with 15 bases separating them. The germline V gene has CDR1 SEHNR and CDR2 FQNEAQ (reference sequence). CDR3 amino acids: CASSPPGHSSYEQYF. The CDR3 nucleotides are TGTGCCAGCAGCCCTCCGGGACACTCTTCCTACGAGCAGTACTTC.

The chain employs TRBV20-1 and TRBJ2-1; D gene uncertain. Looked up from germline, CDR1 is DFQATT and CDR2 is SNEGSKA (reference sequence). The CDR3 totals 10 residues. V shed 0 bases and J shed 12 bases, with 6 bases lying between them. CDR3 nucleotides: TGCAGTGCTAGAGAGGTTTGGCAGTTCTTC. As protein: CSAREVWQFF.

This clone was detected only a few times. This rearrangement joins TRBV3-1 (or the pseudogene TRBV3-2) to TRBJ2-3; 10 bases align to TRBD1. This CDR3 region has 14 residues. Trimming took 6 bases from V and 4 from J; bases not matched to a gene: 4. Germline V gene data show CDR1 as LGHDT and CDR2 as YNNKEL (reference sequence). CDR3 nucleotides: TGTGCCAGCAGGCCCGGGACAGGGGCAGATACGCAGTATTTT. This codes for CASRPGTGADTQYF.

In its sample, this clone was seen a few times. The V call is TRBV19, the J call TRBJ2-2; D might be TRBD1 (5 bases). The CDR3 is made up of 14 amino acids. V was shortened by 4 bases and J by 6 bases, with 12 bases between the two germline ends. Looked up from germline, CDR1 is LNHDA and CDR2 is SQIVND (reference sequence). The CDR3: CASSRLWGAGELFF. The CDR3 region has the DNA TGTGCCAGTAGTAGACTCTGGGGCGCCGGGGAGCTGTTTTTT.

The genes are TRBV7-9 and TRBJ1-6; 7 bases are a match to TRBD1. CDR3 length equals 15 residues. Germline trimming cut 4 bases from V and 4 bases from J; bases unmatched to any gene: 4. In germline, CDR1 is SEHNR, CDR2 FQNEAQ (reference sequence). DNA of the CDR3: TGTGCCAGCAGCTCGACAGGGCTTTATAATTCACCCCTCCACTTT. Protein: CASSSTGLYNSPLHF.

This clone was seen more than once but under ten times. The rearrangement uses TRBV5-1 and TRBJ2-2; D call uncertain. Trimming pared 0 bases from V and 0 bases from J, leaving 9 bases between. Germline CDR1 and CDR2: SGHRS and YFSETQ. The CDR3 runs 16 residues. The CDR3 nucleotides read TGCGCCAGCAGCTTGGGGGCGTCAGCGAACACCGGGGAGCTGTTTTTT. Its protein is CASSLGASANTGELFF.

This CDR3 is CASSQDKGQGNEQFF. Written as DNA, the CDR3 is TGCGCCAGCAGCCAAGATAAAGGACAGGGAAATGAGCAGTTCTTC. The genes are TRBV4-3 and TRBJ2-1, with TRBD1 matching 8 bases. The CDR3 runs to 15 residues. V was pared by 0 bases and J by 7 bases, with 5 bases of the junction left unmatched. CDR1 and CDR2 (germline): LGHNA, YSLEER.

Sample share makes this clone large. The chain combines TRBV30 with TRBJ2-2; D remains unclear. The CDR3 is made up of 13 amino acids. The V gene lost 3 bases and the J gene lost 6 bases, with 11 bases spanning the gap. The V gene's germline CDR1 is GTSNPN and CDR2 SVGIG (reference sequence). The DNA for the CDR3 is TGTGCCTGGAGCGTCTCATGGGCCGGGGAGCTGTTTTTT. It codes for CAWSVSWAGELFF.

This clone ranks as medium-sized. The genes are TRBV4-2 and TRBJ2-7; TRBD2 might be the D (6 bases). CDR3 length: 18 residues. With 0 bases removed from V and 3 bases from J, the gap between germline ends came to 21 bases. Germline CDR1 reads LGHNA; CDR2 reads YNFKEQ. CDR3 loop: CASSQDLFWGGFSYEQYF. CDR3 bases: TGTGCCAGCAGCCAAGATCTTTTTTGGGGAGGCTTTAGCTACGAGCAGTACTTC.

The sample holds a few counts of this clone. The sample has other DNA sequences that encode this CDR3 too. The J gene is TRBJ2-3, the V gene TRBV6-5; D unresolved. The V end was cut by 7 bases, the J end by 1 base, with 9 bases between. Germline V lookup: CDR1 MNHEY, CDR2 SVGAGI. This CDR3 spans 13 amino acids. CDR3 nucleotides: TGTGCCAGCAAAATAGCCGGCACAGATACGCAGTATTTT. It yields the protein CASKIAGTDTQYF.

The rearrangement uses TRBV12-5 and TRBJ2-3; D uncertain. This CDR3 has 12 amino acids. The V end was cut by 6 bases, the J end by 4 bases, with 8 bases between. Germline-derived CDR1 and CDR2 are LGHNT and FRNRAP. The CDR3 sequence: CASGRVSDTQYF. The CDR3 DNA reads as TGTGCTAGTGGCCGGGTCTCAGATACGCAGTATTTT.

This chain joins TRBV19 and TRBJ1-5; D is unresolved. CDR1 and CDR2 (germline): LNHDA, SQIVND (reference sequence). V shed 6 bases and J shed 1 base, with 7 bases lying between them. This CDR3 is built from 13 residues. The chain's CDR3 is CASRDASNQPQHF. The DNA for the CDR3 is TGTGCCAGTAGAGATGCCAGCAATCAGCCCCAGCATTTT.

This rearrangement joins TRBV10-1 to TRBJ2-5, with D hard to call. The CDR3 spans 14 residues. Germline lookup yields CDR1 WNHNN and CDR2 SYGVQD (reference sequence). V lost 1 base and J 4 bases, leaving 10 bases between the germline ends. The CDR3 coding sequence is TGCGCCAGCAGTGAGTTTTCAGGCGGAGAGACCCAGTACTTC. It codes for CASSEFSGGETQYF.

The CDR3, as DNA: TGCGCCACCTTAGCGGGAGACTCCTACGAGCAGTACTTC. It is translated as CATLAGDSYEQYF. The chain joins TRBV10-2 to TRBJ2-7; 9 bases agree with TRBD2. V was clipped by 10 bases and J by 0 bases; unmatched bases: 4. The germline V gene encodes CDR1 WSHSY and CDR2 SAAADI. The CDR3 consists of 13 residues.

This clone was counted only a few times. This chain uses TRBV7-2 with TRBJ1-6; D is unclear. From germline, CDR1 is SGHTA and CDR2 FQGNSA. V was pared by 6 bases and J by 0 bases, with 6 bases between. This CDR3 has 14 amino acids. The CDR3 here is CASRAGSYNSPLHF. Here the CDR3 DNA reads TGTGCCAGCAGGGCGGGCTCCTATAATTCACCCCTCCACTTT.

This clone has a handful of counts. The rearrangement links TRBV9 to TRBJ2-3; D possibly corresponds to TRBD2 (5 bases). V lost 1 base and J 4 bases, leaving 16 bases between the germline ends. CDR1 is SGDLS, CDR2 YYNGEE, per germline. The CDR3 has 16 residues. The chain's CDR3 is CASSVRVGSGADTQYF. The CDR3 region has the DNA TGTGCCAGCAGCGTAAGAGTGGGGAGTGGGGCAGATACGCAGTATTTT.

This clone was found a few times. This CDR3 reads CATIRQGQGTNTEAFF. The CDR3 nucleotides are TGTGCCACCATCAGGCAGGGACAGGGCACGAACACTGAAGCTTTCTTT. V is TRBV10-3 and J is TRBJ1-1, with TRBD1 identical over 9 bases. From germline, CDR1 is ENHRY and CDR2 SYGVKD. V lost 10 bases to trimming and J lost 1 base; unmatched junction nucleotides: 13. There are 16 residues in the CDR3.

The rearrangement links TRBV4-2 to TRBJ2-1; perhaps TRBD2 as D (5 bases). The CDR3 runs 15 residues. Germline CDR1 reads LGHNA; CDR2 reads YNFKEQ. V gave up 2 bases and J gave up 8 bases, with 16 bases separating them. CDR3 sequence: CASSQPPTRWDEQFF. The DNA of the CDR3 is TGTGCCAGCAGCCAACCTCCCACTAGATGGGATGAGCAGTTCTTC.

The chain carries TRBV21-1 and TRBJ1-1; the table's D call, TRBD1, was not checked against the DNA. TRBV21-1 is given as a pseudogene. CDR3 size: 15 residues. The CDR3 nucleotides read TGTGCCAGCAGTTTTGACAGGGGGCTGGACACTGAAGCTTTCTTT. Amino acid sequence: CASSFDRGLDTEAFF.

The V and J genes are TRBV28 and TRBJ2-5; TRBD1 matches 8 bases. V shed 9 bases, J shed 4 bases, and the junction held 4 bases outside the gene matches. The CDR3 extends over 12 amino acids. Germline V gene lookup returns CDR1 MDHEN and CDR2 SYDVKM. Here the CDR3 reads CASRQGRETQYF. CDR3 bases: TGTGCCAGTAGACAGGGGCGAGAGACCCAGTACTTC.